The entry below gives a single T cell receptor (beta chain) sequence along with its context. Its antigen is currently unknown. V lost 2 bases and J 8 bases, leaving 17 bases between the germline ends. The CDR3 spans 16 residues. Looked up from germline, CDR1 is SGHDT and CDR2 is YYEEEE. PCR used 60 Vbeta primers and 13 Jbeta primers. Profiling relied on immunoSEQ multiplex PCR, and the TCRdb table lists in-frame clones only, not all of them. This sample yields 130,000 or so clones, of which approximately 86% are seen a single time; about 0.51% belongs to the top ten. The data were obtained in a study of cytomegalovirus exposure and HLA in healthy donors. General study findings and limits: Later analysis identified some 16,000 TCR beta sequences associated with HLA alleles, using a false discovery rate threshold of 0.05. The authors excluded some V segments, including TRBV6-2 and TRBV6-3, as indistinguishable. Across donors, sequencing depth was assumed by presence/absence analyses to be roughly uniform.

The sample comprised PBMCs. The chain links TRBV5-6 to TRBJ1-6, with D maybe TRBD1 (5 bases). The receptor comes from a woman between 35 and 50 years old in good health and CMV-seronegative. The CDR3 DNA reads TGTGCCAGCAGCTTATCGGGGGTAGTAAATTATTCACCCCTCCACTTT. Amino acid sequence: CASSLSGVVNYSPLHF.